This T cell receptor (beta chain) stems from a study of T cell responses to AZD1222 COVID-19 vaccine. On the study more broadly: The study pooled second doses at about 4 or about 12 weeks.

Study-wide results and caveats: Only a handful of AZD1222 recipients were seropositive at baseline. Elevations in Spike-specific TCR breadth and depth followed administration of two AZD1222 doses.

Sequencing was performed with immunoSEQ multiplex PCR; in TCRdb, only in-frame clones are kept and a portion is missing. Of some 71,000 clones detected, less than 90% appear once; the ten largest clones hold roughly 10%. Regarding this clone: Its target is not known.

The CDR3 extends over 17 amino acids. V trimming: 3 bases; J trimming: 2 bases; junction bases outside the gene matches: 8. The germline CDR1 and CDR2 sequences are LNHNV and YYDKDF (reference sequence). The sequenced sample was peripheral blood, obtained on day 0 of AZD1222 vaccination. The source of this sequence is an adult in good health. This rearrangement joins TRBV15 to TRBJ2-3; 10 bases align to TRBD2. The CDR3 spells CATSREASGGYTDTQYF. The DNA for the CDR3 is TGTGCCACCAGCAGGGAGGCTAGCGGGGGTTACACAGATACGCAGTATTTT.